One and the same sample provided the 14 T cell receptor beta chains below, sequenced in a study of shared clonotypes between healthy human individuals. Measured with immunoSEQ multiplex PCR; TCRdb has only the in-frame clones, and not every one. This sample yields about 380,000 clones, of which roughly 96% are seen a single time; 0.25% to 0.35% belongs to the top ten. Sequenced: memory CD8+ T cells sorted from blood. Subset: CD45RO+ cells pooled with CCR7-negative TemRA cells. These receptor sequences come from a man aged 25-45 years in good health.

The chain carries TRBV11-2 and TRBJ1-2; D perhaps matches TRBD1 (5 bases). Trimming pared 3 bases from V and 4 bases from J, leaving 9 bases between. CDR1 is SGHAT and CDR2 is FQNNGV in the germline V gene. The CDR3 has 13 amino acids. The CDR3 sequence is CASSLGGTYGYTF. In DNA, the CDR3 is TGTGCCAGCAGCTTGGGGGGGACCTATGGCTACACCTTC. Drawing the rest from reference TRBV11-2 and TRBJ1-2, the complete variable domain is EAGVAQSPRYKIIEKRQSVAFWCNPISGHATLYWYQQILGQGPKLLIQFQNNGVVDDSQLPKDRFSAERLKGVDSTLKIQPAKLEDSAVYLCASSLGGTYGYTFGSGTRLTVV.

The genes are TRBV9 and TRBJ2-7; 9 nucleotides align to TRBD2. The junction had 13 bases not matched to a gene; V was cut back by 7 bases and J by 5 bases. This CDR3 spans 15 amino acids. In germline, CDR1 is SGDLS, CDR2 YYNGEE. CDR3 DNA: TGTGCCAGCCAACGAGGTGATAGCGGGAGAAACGAGCAGTACTTC. Amino acid sequence: CASQRGDSGRNEQYF.

The CDR3 DNA reads as TGTGCCAGTGGGGTAGACAGGGGCACTGAAGCTTTCTTT. Its translation is CASGVDRGTEAFF. V gene TRBV19 combines with J gene TRBJ1-1; 8 nucleotides match TRBD1. Unmatched junction bases numbered 6, after V lost 8 bases and J lost 4 bases. The germline gives CDR1 LNHDA, CDR2 SQIVND (reference sequence). The CDR3 consists of 13 residues.

The chain is built from TRBV9 and TRBJ1-3, with TRBD1 identical over 10 bases. CDR3 size: 15 residues. Germline V gives CDR1 SGDLS, CDR2 YYNGEE. J lost 8 bases, V lost 0 bases, and 5 bases had no gene match. The CDR3 bases are TGTGCCAGCAGCGTAGAGGGACAGGGGACAGACACCATATATTTT. Translation gives CASSVEGQGTDTIYF.

The J gene is TRBJ2-1, the V gene TRBV6-5; 7 nucleotides line up with TRBD1. With V trimmed by 6 bases and J by 9 bases, 8 bases remained unmatched. The CDR3 runs 13 residues. Germline-derived CDR1 and CDR2 are MNHEY and SVGAGI. The CDR3 region has the DNA TGTGCCAGCAGCAAAGAGCCAGGGGGTGAGCAGTTCTTC. Its translation is CASSKEPGGEQFF.

The chain couples TRBV9 to TRBJ2-1, with 11 positions matching TRBD2. The germline gives CDR1 SGDLS, CDR2 YYNGEE. The J segment lost 1 base and the V segment lost 4 bases, leaving 4 bases of the junction unmatched. CDR3 length: 16 amino acids. CDR3 nucleotides: TGTGCCAGCAGCCCTTGGACTAGCGGGTCCTACAATGAGCAGTTCTTC. Residues: CASSPWTSGSYNEQFF.

The rearrangement links TRBV4-2 to TRBJ2-3; D remains ambiguous. Germline-derived CDR1 and CDR2 are LGHNA and YNFKEQ. The length of the CDR3 is 15 residues. Between the trimmed V and J ends, which lost 0 bases and 4 bases, there was a span of 11 bases. This CDR3 reads CASSQDPYMADTQYF. CDR3 in DNA: TGTGCCAGCAGCCAAGATCCCTATATGGCAGATACGCAGTATTTT.

This rearrangement joins TRBV10-3 to TRBJ1-3; D not resolved. CDR1 is ENHRY, CDR2 SYGVKD, per germline. This CDR3 comprises 14 residues. The V and J ends lost 6 bases and 4 bases respectively, with 13 bases between them. The CDR3 region has the DNA TGTGCCATCAGGGGAAGGGCTAACGGAAACACCATATATTTT. This encodes CAIRGRANGNTIYF.

This clone was seen just once. The V call is TRBV6-1, the J call TRBJ2-3; D ambiguous. Germline V gene data show CDR1 as MNHNS and CDR2 as SASEGT. The V end was cut by 7 bases, the J end by 1 base, with 9 bases between. The CDR3 covers 13 residues. CDR3 in amino acids: CASKRARTDTQYF. CDR3 DNA: TGTGCCAGCAAACGAGCGCGCACAGATACGCAGTATTTT.

This clone has a handful of counts. The chain recombines TRBV6-5 with TRBJ1-4; tentative D call: TRBD1 (6 bases). V lost 0 bases and J lost 13, with 15 bases in between. Germline V gene lookup returns CDR1 MNHEY and CDR2 SVGAGI. The CDR3 contains 14 residues. CDR3: CASSYSSAGAGLFF. Written as DNA, the CDR3 is TGTGCCAGCAGTTACTCGTCGGCGGGGGCGGGACTGTTTTTT.

The chain is built from TRBV19 and TRBJ1-2; 10 bases fit TRBD1. CDR1 LNHDA and CDR2 SQIVND come from the germline V gene (reference sequence). With 3 bases clipped from V and 3 bases from J, the junction kept 7 bases outside the gene matches. This CDR3 spans 16 amino acids. CDR3 residues: CASSIDRDRGHYGYTF. For the CDR3, the DNA is TGTGCCAGTAGTATCGACCGGGACAGGGGCCACTATGGCTACACCTTC.

As concerns this clone: The same CDR3 also results from other DNA sequences found in this sample. The V call is TRBV20-1, the J call TRBJ2-7, with D uncertain. This CDR3 has 10 amino acids. Trimming took 3 bases from V and 1 from J, leaving 1 base between them. Per germline, CDR1 DFQATT and CDR2 SNEGSKA (reference sequence). The CDR3 DNA reads as TGCAGTGCTAGGTCCTACGAGCAGTACTTC. Protein product: CSARSYEQYF.

The chain uses TRBV4-1 and TRBJ2-3; maybe TRBD2 (6 bases). The germline V and J ends were trimmed by 5 bases and 2 bases, with 11 bases remaining between them. The CDR3 consists of 14 residues. CDR1 and CDR2 (germline): MGHRA, YSYEKL. The CDR3 nucleotides read TGCGCCAGCAGCGCTAGCGCTCTCACAGATACGCAGTATTTT. Its protein product is CASSASALTDTQYF.

This sequence joins TRBV7-3 and TRBJ2-3; D is undetermined. Per germline, CDR1 SGHTA and CDR2 FQGTGA. Trimming pared 1 base from V and 1 base from J, leaving 3 bases between. This CDR3 is built from 13 residues. The CDR3 is CASSLSGTDTQYF. The DNA of the CDR3 is TGTGCCAGCAGCTTAAGCGGCACAGATACGCAGTATTTT.